Presented here are 8 T cell receptor beta chains from one specimen sequenced in a study of STAT5B mutations in CD4+ large granular lymphocyte leukemia. Method: immunoSEQ multiplex PCR; TCRdb's copy keeps in-frame clones and lacks some. The sample has about 21,000 clones, about 79% seen once. Sequencing was done on a sample of CD4+ T cells from blood buffy coats. These receptor sequences come from a human donor in good health.

The V gene is TRBV19, the J gene TRBJ2-7; D is unresolved. The CDR3 is 15 amino acids. Germline V gives CDR1 LNHDA, CDR2 SQIVND (reference sequence). The V end was cut by 0 bases, the J end by 0 bases, with 9 bases between. CDR3 nucleotides: TGTGCCAGTAGTATAGACGGAAGCTACTCCTACGAGCAGTACTTC. Protein: CASSIDGSYSYEQYF.

The chain combines TRBV5-4 with TRBJ2-7; the D call may be TRBD1 or TRBD2 (6 bases each). Germline V gene lookup returns CDR1 SGHNT and CDR2 YYREEE (reference sequence). V was shortened by 3 bases and J by 5 bases, with 15 bases between the two germline ends. The CDR3 is made up of 14 amino acids. CDR3 nucleotides: TGTGCCAGCAGCTACCCGGGGGCTCTCGACGAGCAGTACTTC. Translation: CASSYPGALDEQYF.

This chain joins TRBV7-9 and TRBJ2-1; the match to TRBD1 covers 7 bases. The CDR3 spans 14 residues. The V and J ends lost 2 bases and 6 bases, in that order; junction bases with no gene match: 4. The germline CDR1 and CDR2 sequences are SEHNR and FQNEAQ (reference sequence). The DNA of the CDR3 is TGTGCCAGCAGCTTAACAGGGGTCGGCAATGAGCAGTTCTTC. It specifies CASSLTGVGNEQFF.

The CDR3 region is CASSLDSGSGANVLTF. CDR3 in DNA: TGCGCCAGCAGCTTGGATTCGGGGTCTGGGGCCAACGTCCTGACTTTC. This chain uses TRBV5-1 with TRBJ2-6; D might be TRBD2 (5 bases). The CDR3 is 16 amino acids. V lost 0 bases and J lost 1, with 8 bases in between. Germline V gene lookup returns CDR1 SGHRS and CDR2 YFSETQ.

This clone was counted only a few times. This sequence joins TRBV7-9 and TRBJ2-3; 13 nucleotides line up with TRBD2. The junction had 12 bases not matched to a gene; V was cut back by 4 bases and J by 5 bases. Germline CDR1 SEHNR, CDR2 FQNEAQ (reference sequence). The CDR3 length is 18 residues. In DNA form, the CDR3 reads TGTGCCAGCAGCTCGCCGACTAGCGGGGGGCCCAGGAGAGATACGCAGTATTTT. Translated, it gives CASSSPTSGGPRRDTQYF.

V and J are TRBV28 and TRBJ2-3, with 12 bases lining up with TRBD2. The CDR3 is made up of 16 amino acids. Germline V lookup: CDR1 MDHEN, CDR2 SYDVKM. The ends lost 5 bases at V and 5 bases at J; junction bases unmatched: 8. CDR3 residues: CASSPQTSGGGDTQYF. As DNA, the CDR3 is TGTGCCAGCAGTCCCCAGACTAGCGGGGGTGGAGATACGCAGTATTTT. Together with reference TRBV28 and TRBJ2-3, the CDR3 gives the full variable domain: DVKVTQSSRYLVKRTGEKVFLECVQDMDHENMFWYRQDPGLGLRLIYFSYDVKMKEKGDIPEGYSVSREKKERFSLILESASTNQTSMYLCASSPQTSGGGDTQYFGPGTRLTVL.

The CDR3 sequence is CASSRRHSGTDTQYF. DNA of the CDR3: TGTGCCAGCAGCCGTCGGCATTCGGGCACAGATACGCAGTATTTT. V gene TRBV11-2 combines with J gene TRBJ2-3, with no clear D. Germline loops: CDR1 SGHAT, CDR2 FQNNGV. The CDR3 is made up of 15 amino acids. The ends were cut back, 5 bases at V and 1 base at J, with 13 bases in the middle.

The chain links TRBV30 to TRBJ2-7; D remains unclear. V lost 0 bases to trimming and J lost 3 bases, with 6 bases between them. Germline values: CDR1 GTSNPN, CDR2 SVGIG (reference sequence). The CDR3 consists of 12 residues. CDR3 in DNA: TGTGCCTGGAGTGTACACGACTACGAGCAGTACTTC. This codes for CAWSVHDYEQYF.